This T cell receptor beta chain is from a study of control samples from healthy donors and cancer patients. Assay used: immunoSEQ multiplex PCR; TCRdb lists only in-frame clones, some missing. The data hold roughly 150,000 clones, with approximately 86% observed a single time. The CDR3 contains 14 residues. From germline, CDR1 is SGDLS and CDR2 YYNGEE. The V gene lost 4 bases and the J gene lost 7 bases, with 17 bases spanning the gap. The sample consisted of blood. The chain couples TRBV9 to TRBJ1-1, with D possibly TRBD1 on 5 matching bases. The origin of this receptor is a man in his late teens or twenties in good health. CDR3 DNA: TGTGCCAGCAGCCCTCCCAGGGACGGTGGTGAAGCTTTCTTT. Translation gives CASSPPRDGGEAFF.